A single sample is the source of the 31 T cell receptor beta chains below, sequenced in a study of OX40 agonist ivuxolimab in advanced cancers. The library was produced with the immunoSEQ multiplex PCR assay. Not all clones reach the TCRdb copy of this immuneACCESS table, which keeps in-frame sequences only. Checked studies attribute under half of the gap to unresolved V genes and leave the rest unexplained. This sample is represented by some 60,000 clones; 86% of them were singletons. The ten largest clones represent approximately 1% of the sample. Specimen: CD4+ or CD8+ T cells sorted from blood, collected in a trial of the OX40 agonist ivuxolimab. These receptors came from an adult with an advanced solid tumor such as melanoma, head and neck, liver or kidney cancer.

This sequence joins TRBV5-5 and TRBJ1-4; 12 bases align to TRBD1. V shed 4 bases and J 3 bases; nucleotides not matched to a gene: 4. From germline, CDR1 is SGHKS and CDR2 YYEKEE (reference sequence). The CDR3 loop spans 16 amino acids. The DNA for the CDR3 is TGTGCCAGCAGCGGGGACAGGGGGCTGGCTAATGAAAAACTGTTTTTT. It is translated as CASSGDRGLANEKLFF. Full variable domain (remainder filled in from reference TRBV5-5 and TRBJ1-4): DAGVTQSPTHLIKTRGQQVTLRCSPISGHKSVSWYQQVLGQGPQFIFQYYEKEERGRGNFPDRFSARQFPNYSSELNVNALLLGDSALYLCASSGDRGLANEKLFFGSGTQLSVL.

To note about this clone: Germline and junction disagree at one end, which may indicate a read error. The chain employs TRBV7-2 and TRBJ2-3; 10 nucleotides match TRBD2. The CDR3 covers 13 residues. In germline, CDR1 is SGHTA, CDR2 FQGNSA. The CDR3 DNA reads as TGTGCCAGCAGCTCTTCGCCCCAGCGGGAGGGAAAATTT. This translates into CASSSSPQREGKF.

CDR3 protein: CASAGTGARETQYF. CDR3 sequence (DNA): TGTGCTTCAGCGGGGACAGGGGCCAGAGAGACCCAGTACTTC. The V gene is TRBV10-3, the J gene TRBJ2-5, with 10 bases aligning to TRBD1. This CDR3 comprises 14 residues. The V gene's germline CDR1 is ENHRY and CDR2 SYGVKD.

The chain carries TRBV28 and TRBJ2-4, with 8 bases fitting TRBD1. The CDR3 runs to 15 residues. V dropped 6 bases and J dropped 5; count of bases not matched to a gene: 9. CDR1 and CDR2 (germline): MDHEN, SYDVKM. The CDR3 DNA sequence: TGTGCCAGCAGGAAGAGTGGGACAGGTCAAAACATTCAGTACTTC. This gives the protein CASRKSGTGQNIQYF.

Details on this clone: Other DNA sequences from this sample encode an identical CDR3 as well. This chain links TRBV6-1 with TRBJ1-1; D gene ambiguous. The V gene lost 4 bases and the J gene lost 4 bases, with 10 bases spanning the gap. This CDR3 contains 13 residues. From germline, CDR1 is MNHNS and CDR2 SASEGT. The CDR3 DNA sequence: TGTGCCAGCAGTGCTCGAGGGCTCACTGAAGCTTTCTTT. This encodes CASSARGLTEAFF.

The rearrangement uses TRBV5-1 and TRBJ1-2; TRBD1 matches at 7 bases. The V gene's germline CDR1 is SGHRS and CDR2 YFSETQ. This CDR3 region has 14 residues. J lost 4 bases, V lost 0 bases, and 3 bases had no gene match. The CDR3 DNA follows: TGCGCCAGCAGCTTGGATTGGACAGGCTATGGCTACACCTTC. Translated: CASSLDWTGYGYTF.

This rearrangement joins TRBV6-1 to TRBJ1-4; TRBD1 is a possible D gene (5 bases). CDR1 and CDR2 (germline): MNHNS, SASEGT. The CDR3 runs 15 residues. Trimming took 5 bases from V and 6 from J, leaving 16 bases between them. The CDR3 spells CASSQGNAGYEKLFF. CDR3 sequence (DNA): TGTGCCAGCAGTCAGGGAAACGCCGGGTATGAAAAACTGTTTTTT.

The V gene is TRBV12-2, the J gene TRBJ1-1. TRBV12-2 is an annotated pseudogene. This CDR3 is built from 16 residues. In DNA form, the CDR3 reads TGTGCAAGTCGCTTAGGCCACGGTTTTCACAACACTGAAGCTTTCTTT. Amino acids: CASRLGHGFHNTEAFF.

The table lists this clone with a few counts. The chain carries TRBV5-1 and TRBJ2-1; D might be TRBD2 (6 bases). The V gene lost 3 bases and the J gene lost 4 bases, with 8 bases spanning the gap. The CDR3 consists of 13 residues. CDR1 is SGHRS and CDR2 is YFSETQ in the germline V gene. DNA for the CDR3: TGCGCCAGCAGCTCTAGCGAGTACAATGAGCAGTTCTTC. Protein: CASSSSEYNEQFF.

In this sample, this clone turned up once. The rearrangement joins TRBV28 to TRBJ2-1; D may be TRBD2 (6 bases). Germline V gene lookup returns CDR1 MDHEN and CDR2 SYDVKM. The CDR3 loop spans 15 amino acids. V was trimmed by 2 bases and J by 0 bases, leaving 8 bases between them. CDR3 DNA: TGTGCCAGCAGTTTAGCGGGGAACTCCTACAATGAGCAGTTCTTC. This gives the protein CASSLAGNSYNEQFF.

This chain uses TRBV4-3 with TRBJ1-5; D may be TRBD1 (5 bases). The CDR3 covers 15 residues. Germline assignment: CDR1 LGHNA and CDR2 YSLEER. V gave up 0 bases and J gave up 4 bases, with 10 bases separating them. CDR3 nucleotides: TGCGCCAGCAGCCAAGAGGCTAGGGGAAATCAGCCCCAGCATTTT. Its translation: CASSQEARGNQPQHF.

For the CDR3, the DNA is TGTGCCAGCAGGTCAGGGGTCCTGAACACTGAAGCTTTCTTT. Translated: CASRSGVLNTEAFF. The chain links TRBV7-9 to TRBJ1-1, with D perhaps matching TRBD1 (6 bases). The CDR3 covers 14 residues. Trimming took off 6 bases at V and 0 bases at J, with 11 bases between the two ends. CDR1 and CDR2 from the germline V gene are SEHNR and FQNEAQ (reference sequence).

The J gene is TRBJ1-1, the V gene TRBV11-2; D unclear. Germline values: CDR1 SGHAT, CDR2 FQNNGV. V was shortened by 2 bases and J by 1 base, with 8 bases between the two germline ends. The CDR3 spans 14 residues. CDR3 amino acids: CASSLFSGNTEAFF. The CDR3 nucleotides read TGTGCCAGCAGCTTATTTTCAGGGAACACTGAAGCTTTCTTT.

The V call is TRBV19, the J call TRBJ1-3; no clear D. V was clipped by 8 bases and J by 0 bases, with 8 bases between them. From germline, CDR1 is LNHDA and CDR2 SQIVND (reference sequence). The CDR3 covers 13 residues. Here the CDR3 reads CASGEHSGNTIYF. The CDR3 bases are TGTGCCAGTGGGGAACACTCTGGAAACACCATATATTTT.

This chain uses TRBV4-3 with TRBJ1-5; weak D call: TRBD1 (5 bases). The CDR3 loop spans 18 amino acids. Germline values: CDR1 LGHNA, CDR2 YSLEER. V gave up 0 bases and J gave up 2 bases, with 17 bases separating them. CDR3 residues: CASSQDLTADSGNQPQHF. The CDR3 bases are TGCGCCAGCAGCCAAGATCTTACGGCCGACAGTGGCAATCAGCCCCAGCATTTT.

J is TRBJ1-2 and V is TRBV28; TRBD1 matches 8 bases. The CDR3 has 17 residues. V gave up 3 bases and J gave up 5 bases; unmatched junction bases: 14. Germline CDR1 reads MDHEN; CDR2 reads SYDVKM. The CDR3 spells CASSLDRASPKWYGYTF. The CDR3 coding sequence is TGTGCCAGCAGTTTGGACAGGGCCTCCCCTAAGTGGTATGGCTACACCTTC.

The rearrangement links TRBV5-4 to TRBJ2-5; D possibly corresponds to TRBD2 (7 bases). CDR1 and CDR2 from the germline V gene are SGHNT and YYREEE (reference sequence). The CDR3 has 14 amino acids. V gave up 5 bases and J gave up 5 bases, with 16 bases separating them. The CDR3 coding sequence is TGTGCCAGCAGTTTAAGGGGGGGCCGGGAGACCCAGTACTTC. Protein sequence: CASSLRGGRETQYF.

The genes are TRBV11-2 and TRBJ2-1, with 8 bases fitting TRBD2. This CDR3 comprises 16 residues. Germline assignment: CDR1 SGHAT and CDR2 FQNNGV. Unmatched junction bases numbered 8, after V lost 2 bases and J lost 5 bases. The CDR3 DNA sequence: TGTGCCAGCAGCTTACGGGGTAGCGGGACCCACAATGAGCAGTTCTTC. As protein: CASSLRGSGTHNEQFF. The whole variable domain, remainder taken from reference TRBV11-2 and TRBJ2-1, is EAGVAQSPRYKIIEKRQSVAFWCNPISGHATLYWYQQILGQGPKLLIQFQNNGVVDDSQLPKDRFSAERLKGVDSTLKIQPAKLEDSAVYLCASSLRGSGTHNEQFFGPGTRLTVL.

This chain links TRBV19 with TRBJ1-2, with D possibly TRBD1 on 6 matching bases. The V gene's germline CDR1 is LNHDA and CDR2 SQIVND (reference sequence). This CDR3 has 13 amino acids. V lost 7 bases to trimming and J lost 2 bases, with 11 bases between them. CDR3 residues: CASTVTGNYGYTF. CDR3 DNA: TGTGCCAGTACTGTTACAGGGAACTATGGCTACACCTTC.

The genes are TRBV27 and TRBJ2-1; TRBD2 agrees at 11 bases. V lost 7 bases and J lost 5; bases outside the gene matches: 13. Germline V lookup: CDR1 MNHEY, CDR2 SMNVEV (reference sequence). CDR3 length: 17 residues. Here the CDR3 DNA reads TGTGCCAGCATCCTCAAACCGGGACTAGCGGCGCACAATGAGCAGTTCTTC. Encoded protein: CASILKPGLAAHNEQFF.

The genes are TRBV28 and TRBJ1-5, with D possibly being TRBD1 (5 bases). CDR1 and CDR2 (germline): MDHEN, SYDVKM. The CDR3 consists of 16 residues. Trimming left V 6 bases short and J 4 bases short, with 19 bases between. CDR3 in DNA: TGTGCCAGCAGCCTAACCCGGGCGGGGCGGAATCAGCCCCAGCATTTT. Translating gives CASSLTRAGRNQPQHF.

This sequence joins TRBV6-5 and TRBJ2-3, with D perhaps matching TRBD2 (6 bases). Trimming took off 4 bases at V and 6 bases at J, with 17 bases between the two ends. There are 15 residues in the CDR3. CDR1 and CDR2 (germline): MNHEY, SVGAGI. The chain's CDR3 is CASSLSGTPSDTQYF. The CDR3 nucleotides are TGTGCCAGCAGTTTATCCGGGACTCCCTCGGATACGCAGTATTTT.

The V and J genes are TRBV5-1 and TRBJ1-2, with D maybe TRBD1 (5 bases). The CDR3 is made up of 15 amino acids. Trimming pared 7 bases from V and 4 bases from J, leaving 20 bases between. From germline, CDR1 is SGHRS and CDR2 YFSETQ. The CDR3 sequence: CASGLGTGGTYGYTF. CDR3 in DNA: TGCGCCAGCGGCCTTGGGACGGGGGGTACCTATGGCTACACCTTC.

This sequence joins TRBV19 and TRBJ2-3; D call uncertain. The CDR3 totals 14 residues. V lost 3 bases to trimming and J lost 0 bases, with 7 bases between them. Per germline, CDR1 LNHDA and CDR2 SQIVND (reference sequence). This CDR3 is CASSMGGSTDTQYF. CDR3 nucleotides: TGTGCCAGTAGTATGGGCGGCAGCACAGATACGCAGTATTTT.

This clone was detected a few times. J is TRBJ2-7 and V is TRBV7-9; D assignment may be TRBD1 or TRBD2 (5 bases each). Germline loops: CDR1 SEHNR, CDR2 FQNEAQ (reference sequence). Trimming removed 5 bases at V and 1 base at J, with 15 bases between. The CDR3 loop spans 15 amino acids. CDR3 sequence: CASSARRDRSYEQYF. CDR3 sequence (DNA): TGTGCCAGCAGCGCCCGCCGGGACCGGTCCTACGAGCAGTACTTC.

V is TRBV6-5 and J is TRBJ2-2, with D perhaps TRBD2 (5 bases). Germline V lookup: CDR1 MNHEY, CDR2 SVGAGI. The CDR3 spans 15 residues. V gave up 1 base and J gave up 4 bases, with 10 bases separating them. The DNA for the CDR3 is TGTGCCAGCAGTTACTTGAGGGTATCCACCGGGGAGCTGTTTTTT. Amino acid sequence: CASSYLRVSTGELFF.

The V call is TRBV5-1, the J call TRBJ1-2, with a weak D call TRBD1 (6 bases). Germline V gene sequence: CDR1 SGHRS, CDR2 YFSETQ. This CDR3 is 15 amino acids long. Trimming cost V 0 bases and J 3 bases, with 12 bases left between them. The CDR3 DNA sequence: TGCGCCAGCAGCTTGGTTCGGGGGCCCGACTATGGCTACACCTTC. The encoded protein is CASSLVRGPDYGYTF.

The gene calls are TRBV30 and TRBJ1-3; D gene unclear. This CDR3 contains 14 residues. Looked up from germline, CDR1 is GTSNPN and CDR2 is SVGIG (reference sequence). Trimming left V 1 base short and J 0 bases short, with 7 bases between. The CDR3 DNA is TGTGCCTGGAGTGGACGGTACTCTGGAAACACCATATATTTT. Translated: CAWSGRYSGNTIYF. The full variable domain, completed using reference TRBV30 and TRBJ1-3, is SQTIHQWPATLVQPVGSPLSLECTVEGTSNPNLYWYRQAAGRGLQLLFYSVGIGQISSEVPQNLSASRPQDRQFILSSKKLLLSDSGFYLCAWSGRYSGNTIYFGEGSWLTVV.

This CDR3 reads CASSLSNTEAFF. The CDR3 bases are TGTGCCAGCAGTTTGAGTAACACTGAAGCTTTCTTT. The gene calls are TRBV28 and TRBJ1-1; no reliable D call. V was shortened by 3 bases and J by 2 bases, with 4 bases between the two germline ends. Germline lookup yields CDR1 MDHEN and CDR2 SYDVKM. The CDR3 loop spans 12 amino acids.

The gene calls are TRBV5-1 and TRBJ1-1; D is perhaps TRBD1 (5 bases). Germline values: CDR1 SGHRS, CDR2 YFSETQ. V was trimmed by 5 bases and J by 7 bases, leaving 18 bases between them. The CDR3 runs 14 residues. In DNA form, the CDR3 reads TGCGCCAGCAGTCTTTACTCGTCGGGGGGTGAAGCTTTCTTT. This encodes CASSLYSSGGEAFF. The whole variable domain, remainder taken from reference TRBV5-1 and TRBJ1-1, is KAGVTQTPRYLIKTRGQQVTLSCSPISGHRSVSWYQQTPGQGLQFLFEYFSETQRNKGNFPGRFSGRQFSNSRSEMNVSTLELGDSALYLCASSLYSSGGEAFFGQGTRLTVV.

This sequence joins TRBV5-1 and TRBJ2-6; 13 bases map to TRBD2. J lost 1 base, V lost 4 bases, and 5 bases had no gene match. The CDR3 covers 18 residues. Germline values: CDR1 SGHRS, CDR2 YFSETQ. The CDR3 DNA sequence: TGCGCCAGCAGCCAACTGACTAGCGGGAGGTCTGGGGCCAACGTCCTGACTTTC. Translated, it gives CASSQLTSGRSGANVLTF.